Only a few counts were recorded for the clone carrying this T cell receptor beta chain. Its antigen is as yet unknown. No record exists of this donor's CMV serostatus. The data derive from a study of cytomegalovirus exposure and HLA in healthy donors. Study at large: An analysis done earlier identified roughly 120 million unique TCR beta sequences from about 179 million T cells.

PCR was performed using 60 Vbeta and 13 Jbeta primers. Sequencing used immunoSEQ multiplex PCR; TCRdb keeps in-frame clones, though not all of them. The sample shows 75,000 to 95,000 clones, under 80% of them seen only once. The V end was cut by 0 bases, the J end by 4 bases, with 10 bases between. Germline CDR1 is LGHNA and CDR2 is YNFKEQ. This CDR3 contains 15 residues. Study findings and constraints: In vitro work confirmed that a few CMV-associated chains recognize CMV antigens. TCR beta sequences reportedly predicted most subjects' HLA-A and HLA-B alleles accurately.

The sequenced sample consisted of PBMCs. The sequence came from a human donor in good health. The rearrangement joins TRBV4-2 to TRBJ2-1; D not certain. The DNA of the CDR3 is TGTGCCAGCAGCCAAGATACTGACAAGTACAATGAGCAGTTCTTC. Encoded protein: CASSQDTDKYNEQFF.